This T cell receptor beta chain was sequenced for a study of response to subunit inactivated influenza vaccine (dated by TCRdb to about 2018). For the study in its entirety: The study used deep quantitative T cell receptor repertoire profiling to track responses to a trivalent subunit inactivated influenza vaccine. Study-wide findings and limitations: The authors proposed that each seasonal influenza vaccination may bring in only a limited number of new T cells.

The germline V gene supplies CDR1 SNHLY and CDR2 FYNNEI. V loses 4 bases, J loses 0 bases, and the germline ends lie 13 bases apart. From cysteine to phenylalanine, the CDR3 is 17 amino acids long. This entry keeps only the CDR3 DNA: 51 bases, framed from base 1. The sample holds a few counts of this clonotype. It lacks a known antigen. Base qualities are not provided; no much larger clone lies one nucleotide away. Libraries were built with RT-PCR. The instrument was an Illumina HiSeq 2500. The public reads were run again by TCRdb, first through fastp at Q25 and then through MiXCR, and only productive beta chains were kept. CDR3 protein duplicates are merged, each entry listing the most common genes and DNA. Within this sample are approximately 680,000 distinct CDR3 sequences, with 15% to 18% of them counted one time only. Of the sample, roughly 11% falls within the top ten clones.

This TCR was sampled from a man aged 50 or older who received an inactivated influenza vaccine. Donor details come from another sample of the same person, matched by shared clones. The sequenced sample was PBMCs from blood, obtained approximately 12 days after vaccination. In this chain, TRBV2 is recombined with TRBJ1-6; TRBD1 is a weak D gene call, 6 bases matching. The CDR3 reads CASSAGHRSSYNSPLHF. Read as DNA, the sequence is TGTGCCAGCAGTGCGGGACACAGGAGCTCCTATAATTCACCCCTCCACTTT.